What follows are 16 T cell receptor beta chains derived from one specimen sequenced in a study of shared clonotypes between healthy human individuals. Using immunoSEQ multiplex PCR, the repertoire was profiled, and TCRdb retains in-frame clones only, with some absent. The sample holds approximately 470,000 clones; roughly 80% are singletons and the top ten take roughly 13%. Sequenced sample: PBMCs. The source of these receptors is a woman in her thirties or forties in good health. Some clones in this sample may be carry-over from other donors' samples.

Comments on this clone: A far larger clone is a single base away, which makes a read error likely. This specimen includes other DNA sequences encoding the same CDR3. The CDR3 bases are TGTGCCAGCAGTGTCGACAGAACCCAAGAGACCCAGTACTTC. The encoded protein is CASSVDRTQETQYF. This chain joins TRBV9 and TRBJ2-5; D perhaps matches TRBD1 (5 bases). Looked up from germline, CDR1 is SGDLS and CDR2 is YYNGEE. The CDR3 is 14 amino acids. Between the trimmed V and J ends, which lost 5 bases and 1 base, there was a span of 12 bases.

With respect to this clone: This likely came from a read error, as a far larger clone is one base away. The CDR3 carries no conserved terminal phenylalanine or tryptophan, so it likely arises from a read error. The chain combines TRBV28 with TRBJ2-4, with D perhaps given as TRBD1 or TRBD2 (7 bases each). CDR1 and CDR2 from the germline V gene are MDHEN and SYDVKM. CDR3 length: 20 amino acids. V dropped 5 bases and J dropped 0 bases, with 26 bases sitting between them. CDR3 sequence: CASSPPGEGARRKAKNIQYL. For the CDR3, the DNA is TGTGCCAGCAGTCCACCAGGGGAGGGGGCGCGGAGGAAAGCCAAAAACATTCAGTACTTA.

The chain carries TRBV5-4 and TRBJ1-4; D perhaps matches TRBD1 (6 bases). Per germline, CDR1 SGHNT and CDR2 YYREEE (reference sequence). The V and J ends lost 4 bases and 3 bases respectively, with 13 bases between them. This CDR3 contains 15 residues. DNA for the CDR3: TGTGCCAGCAGCACCCCCACAGGGCCTAATGAAAAACTGTTTTTT. Translation: CASSTPTGPNEKLFF. The full variable domain, with the rest looked up from reference TRBV5-4 and TRBJ1-4, is ETGVTQSPTHLIKTRGQQVTLRCSSQSGHNTVSWYQQALGQGPQFIFQYYREEENGRGNFPPRFSGLQFPNYSSELNVNALELDDSALYLCASSTPTGPNEKLFFGSGTQLSVL.

This chain links TRBV27 with TRBJ1-1, with D unclear. Trimming stripped 2 bases from V and 4 bases from J, with 17 bases between. Germline values: CDR1 MNHEY, CDR2 SMNVEV (reference sequence). The CDR3 has 16 amino acids. The CDR3 protein is CASSLMGSGRVTEAFF. CDR3 sequence (DNA): TGTGCCAGCAGTTTAATGGGGTCCGGAAGGGTCACTGAAGCTTTCTTT.

The chain employs TRBV6-5 and TRBJ2-7; D remains ambiguous. CDR3 length equals 16 residues. The germline V gene has CDR1 MNHEY and CDR2 SVGAGI. Trimming removed 1 base from V and 2 bases from J, with 15 bases in between. Written as DNA, the CDR3 is TGTGCCAGCAGTTACTTGGCGGAAGCGAGCCCCTACGAGCAGTACTTC. It is translated as CASSYLAEASPYEQYF.

On this clone: A far larger clone is one nucleotide away, so this likely arose from a read error. This chain connects TRBV10-3 to TRBJ1-5; 10 bases agree with TRBD1. V trimming: 0 bases; J trimming: 9 bases; junction bases outside the gene matches: 11. Germline loops: CDR1 ENHRY, CDR2 SYGVKD. The CDR3 consists of 17 residues. As DNA, the CDR3 is TGTGCCATCAGTGAGTCGGTGATGGGACAGGGGTATCGGCCCCAGCATTTT. As protein: CAISESVMGQGYRPQHF.

CDR3 sequence reads: CASSPTGTVNTGELFF. The CDR3 coding sequence is TGTGCCAGCAGCCCCACCGGGACCGTGAACACCGGGGAGCTGTTTTTT. The V gene is TRBV11-3, the J gene TRBJ2-2, with D tentatively TRBD1 or TRBD2 (5 bases each). V lost 5 bases, J lost 1 base, and 14 bases lay in between. The CDR3 has 16 amino acids. The V gene's germline CDR1 is SGHNT and CDR2 YENEEA.

On this clone itself: Other DNA sequences in the same sample also yield this CDR3. The chain carries TRBV6-1 and TRBJ2-7; D gene unclear. The germline CDR1 and CDR2 sequences are MNHNS and SASEGT. The CDR3 spans 11 residues. V lost 4 bases, J lost 2 bases, and 3 bases lay in between. CDR3 sequence reads: CASSAPYEQYF. CDR3 sequence (DNA): TGTGCCAGCAGTGCACCCTACGAGCAGTACTTC.

Concerning this clone itself: With a far larger clone one base away, a read error is the likely cause. The rearrangement uses TRBV18 and TRBJ1-5; 8 bases are a match to TRBD1. Looked up from germline, CDR1 is KGHSH and CDR2 is LQKENI. The CDR3 has 14 residues. Here the CDR3 DNA reads TGTGCCAACTCACCACCGGACAGGGAGGGGCCCCAGCATTTT. It translates to CANSPPDREGPQHF.

The chain employs TRBV7-9 and TRBJ1-2; D unclear. Germline V gene sequence: CDR1 SEHNR, CDR2 FQNEAQ (reference sequence). Trimming left V 5 bases short and J 6 bases short, with 4 bases between. This CDR3 region has 10 residues. The CDR3: CASSEHGYTF. In DNA, the CDR3 is TGTGCCAGCAGCGAGCATGGCTACACCTTC.

The chain combines TRBV5-1 with TRBJ2-6; the D is unclear. The CDR3 consists of 17 residues. CDR1 is SGHRS, CDR2 YFSETQ, per germline. V shed 1 base and J shed 0 bases, with 11 bases lying between them. CDR3 loop: CASSLNPGSSGANVLTF. The CDR3, as DNA: TGCGCCAGCAGCTTGAATCCAGGAAGCTCTGGGGCCAACGTCCTGACTTTC.

Notes on this clone: This probably arose from a read error, given a far larger clone one base away. The rearrangement uses TRBV9 and TRBJ1-1, with 10 positions matching TRBD1. CDR3 length: 15 residues. CDR1 is SGDLS, CDR2 YYNGEE, per germline. The CDR3 DNA follows: TGTGCCGGCAGCGGACGGACAGGGGGGAGGACTGAAGCTTTCTTT. As protein: CAGSGRTGGRTEAFF.

Turning to this clone: One base away lies a much larger clone, so this may be a sequencing read error. Other DNA sequences in this sample translate to the same CDR3. The chain joins TRBV28 to TRBJ2-3, with 7 bases fitting TRBD2. This CDR3 is 14 amino acids long. Looked up from germline, CDR1 is MDHEN and CDR2 is SYDVKM. Trimming took 6 bases from V and 6 from J; bases not matched to a gene: 9. Written as DNA, the CDR3 is TGTGCCAGCAGCCCGGGATTAGCGGGCGATACGCAGTATTTT. The encoded protein is CASSPGLAGDTQYF.

The chain links TRBV5-1 to TRBJ2-2; D may correspond to TRBD1 or TRBD2 (5 bases each). The germline V gene encodes CDR1 SGHRS and CDR2 YFSETQ. Trimming stripped 0 bases from V and 3 bases from J, with 12 bases between. The CDR3 contains 16 residues. The CDR3 here is CASSLEGRGDTGELFF. For the CDR3, the DNA is TGCGCCAGCAGCTTGGAGGGCCGGGGCGACACCGGGGAGCTGTTTTTT.

A note on this clone: One base separates it from a far larger clone, so it is likely a read error. CDR3: CASSPSPRGELSF. The CDR3 coding sequence is TGTGCCAGCTCACCCAGCCCCAGGGGGGAGCTGTCTTTT. V is TRBV18 and J is TRBJ2-2; possible D gene TRBD1, 7 bases. This CDR3 comprises 13 residues. CDR1 and CDR2 from the germline V gene are KGHSH and LQKENI.

CDR3 in amino acids: CVRSLLVWTSEDKNIQYF. CDR3 sequence (DNA): TGTGTCAGAAGCTTACTGGTCTGGACTAGCGAGGACAAAAACATTCAGTACTTC. The chain has TRBV7-5 and TRBJ2-4; TRBD2, as called in the table, went unchecked against the DNA. TRBV7-5 is assigned pseudogene status. The CDR3 is made up of 18 amino acids.